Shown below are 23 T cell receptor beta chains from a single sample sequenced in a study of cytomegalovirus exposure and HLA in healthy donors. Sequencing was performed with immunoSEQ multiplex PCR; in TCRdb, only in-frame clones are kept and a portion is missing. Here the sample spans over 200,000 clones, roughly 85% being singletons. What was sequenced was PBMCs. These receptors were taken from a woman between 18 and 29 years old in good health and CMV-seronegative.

The CDR3: CASSEVGGRSGYTF. Written as DNA, the CDR3 is TGTGCCAGCAGTGAAGTGGGGGGCCGATCTGGCTACACCTTC. V usage is TRBV2 and J usage is TRBJ1-2; perhaps TRBD1 as D (6 bases). The V and J ends lost 1 base and 7 bases respectively, with 13 bases between them. Germline-derived CDR1 and CDR2 are SNHLY and FYNNEI. CDR3 size: 14 residues. The full variable domain, rest sourced from reference TRBV2 and TRBJ1-2, is EPEVTQTPSHQVTQMGQEVILRCVPISNHLYFYWYRQILGQKVEFLVSFYNNEISEKSEIFDDQFSVERPDGSNFTLKIRSTKLEDSAMYFCASSEVGGRSGYTFGSGTRLTVV.

The CDR3 spells CASREQGFYGYTF. CDR3 DNA sequence: TGTGCCAGCAGGGAACAGGGATTCTATGGCTACACCTTC. The rearrangement joins TRBV5-4 to TRBJ1-2, with D possibly being TRBD1 (6 bases). V was shortened by 5 bases and J by 4 bases, with 12 bases between the two germline ends. Per germline, CDR1 SGHNT and CDR2 YYREEE (reference sequence). The CDR3 runs 13 residues.

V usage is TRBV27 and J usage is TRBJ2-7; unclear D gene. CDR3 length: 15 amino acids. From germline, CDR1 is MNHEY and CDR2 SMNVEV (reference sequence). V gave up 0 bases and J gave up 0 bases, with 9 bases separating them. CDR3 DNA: TGTGCCAGCAGTTTATCTGGGCTGAGCTCCTACGAGCAGTACTTC. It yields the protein CASSLSGLSSYEQYF.

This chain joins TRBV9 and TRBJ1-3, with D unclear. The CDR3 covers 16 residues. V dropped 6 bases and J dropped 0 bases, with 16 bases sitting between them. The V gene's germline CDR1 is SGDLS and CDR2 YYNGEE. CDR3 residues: CASKDLGSTSGNTIYF. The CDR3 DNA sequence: TGTGCCAGCAAGGACTTAGGATCAACCTCTGGAAACACCATATATTTT.

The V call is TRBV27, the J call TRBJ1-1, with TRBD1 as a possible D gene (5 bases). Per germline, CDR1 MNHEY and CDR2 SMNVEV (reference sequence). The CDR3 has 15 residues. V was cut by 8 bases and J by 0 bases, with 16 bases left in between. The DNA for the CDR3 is TGTGCCAGCCGGCGGGGGTTAGGCGTGAACACTGAAGCTTTCTTT. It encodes CASRRGLGVNTEAFF.

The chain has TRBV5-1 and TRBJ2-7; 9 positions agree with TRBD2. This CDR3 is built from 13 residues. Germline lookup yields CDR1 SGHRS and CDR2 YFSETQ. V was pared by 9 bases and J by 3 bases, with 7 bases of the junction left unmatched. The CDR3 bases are TGCGCCACCCGACTAGCGGAGAACTACGAGCAGTACTTC. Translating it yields CATRLAENYEQYF.

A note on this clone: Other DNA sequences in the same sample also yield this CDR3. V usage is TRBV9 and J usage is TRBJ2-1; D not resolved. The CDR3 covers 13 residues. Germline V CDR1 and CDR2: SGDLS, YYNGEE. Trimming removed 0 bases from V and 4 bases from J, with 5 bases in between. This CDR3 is CASSVELYNEQFF. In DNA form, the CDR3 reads TGTGCCAGCAGCGTAGAACTATACAATGAGCAGTTCTTC.

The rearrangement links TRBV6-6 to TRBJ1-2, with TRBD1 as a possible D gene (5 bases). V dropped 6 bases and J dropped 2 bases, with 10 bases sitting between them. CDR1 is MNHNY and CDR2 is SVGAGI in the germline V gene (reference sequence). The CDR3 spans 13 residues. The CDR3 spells CASRSDRNYGYTF. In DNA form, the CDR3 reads TGTGCCAGCAGATCCGACAGAAACTATGGCTACACCTTC.

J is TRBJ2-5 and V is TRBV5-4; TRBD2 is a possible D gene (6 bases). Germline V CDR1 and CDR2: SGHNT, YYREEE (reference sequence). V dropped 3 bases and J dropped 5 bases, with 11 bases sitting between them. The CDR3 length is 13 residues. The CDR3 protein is CASSSKGLETQYF. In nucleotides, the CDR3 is TGTGCCAGCAGCTCAAAGGGACTTGAGACCCAGTACTTC.

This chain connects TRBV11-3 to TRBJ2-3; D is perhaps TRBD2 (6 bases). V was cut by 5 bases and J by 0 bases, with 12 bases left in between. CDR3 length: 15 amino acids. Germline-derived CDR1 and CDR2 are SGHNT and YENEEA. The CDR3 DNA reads TGTGCCAGCAGCCCCCCAGGGACTAGCACAGATACGCAGTATTTT. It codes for CASSPPGTSTDTQYF.

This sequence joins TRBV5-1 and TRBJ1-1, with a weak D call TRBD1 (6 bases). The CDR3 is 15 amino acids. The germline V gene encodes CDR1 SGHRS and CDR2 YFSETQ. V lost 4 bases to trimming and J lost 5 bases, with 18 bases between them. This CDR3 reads CASSAQQGKGTEAFF. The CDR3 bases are TGCGCCAGCAGCGCACAACAGGGTAAGGGAACTGAAGCTTTCTTT.

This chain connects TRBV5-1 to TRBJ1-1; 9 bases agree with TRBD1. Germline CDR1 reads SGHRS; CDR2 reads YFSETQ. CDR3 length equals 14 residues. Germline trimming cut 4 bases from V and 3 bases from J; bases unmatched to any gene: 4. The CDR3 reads CASSQQGADTEAFF. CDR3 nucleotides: TGCGCCAGCAGCCAACAGGGGGCCGACACTGAAGCTTTCTTT.

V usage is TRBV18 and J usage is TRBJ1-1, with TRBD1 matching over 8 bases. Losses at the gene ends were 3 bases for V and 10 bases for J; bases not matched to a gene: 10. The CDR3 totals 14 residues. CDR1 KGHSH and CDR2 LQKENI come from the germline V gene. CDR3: CASSPTGQERGAFF. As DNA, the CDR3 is TGTGCCAGCTCACCCACGGGACAGGAAAGGGGAGCTTTCTTT.

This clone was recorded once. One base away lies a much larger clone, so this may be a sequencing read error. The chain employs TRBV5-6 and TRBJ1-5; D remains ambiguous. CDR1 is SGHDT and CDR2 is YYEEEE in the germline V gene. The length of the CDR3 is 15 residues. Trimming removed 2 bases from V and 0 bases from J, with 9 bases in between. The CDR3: CASSLGGYSNQPQHF. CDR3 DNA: TGTGCCAGCAGCTTAGGAGGGTATAGCAATCAGCCCCAGCATTTT. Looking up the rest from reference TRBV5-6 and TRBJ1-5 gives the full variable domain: DAGVTQSPTHLIKTRGQQVTLRCSPKSGHDTVSWYQQALGQGPQFIFQYYEEEERQRGNFPDRFSGHQFPNYSSELNVNALLLGDSALYLCASSLGGYSNQPQHFGDGTRLSIL.

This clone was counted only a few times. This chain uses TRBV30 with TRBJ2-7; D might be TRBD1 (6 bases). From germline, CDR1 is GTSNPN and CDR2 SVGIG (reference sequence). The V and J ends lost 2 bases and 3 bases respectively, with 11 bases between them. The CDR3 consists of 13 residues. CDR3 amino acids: CAWSSSDSYEQYF. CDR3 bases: TGTGCCTGGAGTTCTTCGGACAGCTACGAGCAGTACTTC.

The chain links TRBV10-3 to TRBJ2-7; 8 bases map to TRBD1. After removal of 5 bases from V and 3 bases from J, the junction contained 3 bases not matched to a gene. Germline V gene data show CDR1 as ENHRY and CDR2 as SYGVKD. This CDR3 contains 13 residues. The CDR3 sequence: CAISSDRGYEQYF. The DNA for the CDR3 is TGTGCCATCAGTAGCGACAGGGGCTACGAGCAGTACTTC.

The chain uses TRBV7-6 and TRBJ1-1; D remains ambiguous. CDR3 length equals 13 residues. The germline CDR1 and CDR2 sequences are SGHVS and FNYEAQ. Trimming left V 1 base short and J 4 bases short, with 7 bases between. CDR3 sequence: CASSLGVGTEAFF. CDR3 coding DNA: TGTGCCAGCAGCTTAGGGGTGGGCACTGAAGCTTTCTTT.

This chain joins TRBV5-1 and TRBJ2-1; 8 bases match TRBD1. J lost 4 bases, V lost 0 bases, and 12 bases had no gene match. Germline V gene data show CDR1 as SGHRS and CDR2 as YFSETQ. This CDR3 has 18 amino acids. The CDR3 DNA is TGCGCCAGCAGCTTGGATCGGGACAGGATAGGGATGTACAATGAGCAGTTCTTC. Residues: CASSLDRDRIGMYNEQFF.

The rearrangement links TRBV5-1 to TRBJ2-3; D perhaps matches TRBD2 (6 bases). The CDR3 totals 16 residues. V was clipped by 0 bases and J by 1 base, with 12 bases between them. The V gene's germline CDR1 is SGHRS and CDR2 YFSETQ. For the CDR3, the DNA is TGCGCCAGCAGCTTGGCGGGTAGCGGAGGCACAGATACGCAGTATTTT. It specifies CASSLAGSGGTDTQYF.

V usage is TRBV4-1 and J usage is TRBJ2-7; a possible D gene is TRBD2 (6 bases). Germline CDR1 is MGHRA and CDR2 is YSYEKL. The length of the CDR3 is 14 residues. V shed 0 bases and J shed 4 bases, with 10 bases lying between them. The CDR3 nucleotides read TGCGCCAGCAGCCAAGATCCGGGGGTTTACGAGCAGTACTTC. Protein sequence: CASSQDPGVYEQYF.

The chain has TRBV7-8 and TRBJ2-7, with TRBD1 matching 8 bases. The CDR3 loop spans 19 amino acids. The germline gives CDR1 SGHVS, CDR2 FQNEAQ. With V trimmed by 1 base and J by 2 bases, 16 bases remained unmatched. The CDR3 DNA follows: TGTGCCAGCAGCTTAGGGAGCTCGATCGGGACAGGTCAAGCCTACGAGCAGTACTTC. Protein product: CASSLGSSIGTGQAYEQYF. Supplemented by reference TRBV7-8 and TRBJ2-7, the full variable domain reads GAGVSQSPRYKVAKRGQDVALRCDPISGHVSLFWYQQALGQGPEFLTYFQNEAQLDKSGLPSDRFFAERPEGSVSTLKIQRTQQEDSAVYLCASSLGSSIGTGQAYEQYFGPGTRLTVT.

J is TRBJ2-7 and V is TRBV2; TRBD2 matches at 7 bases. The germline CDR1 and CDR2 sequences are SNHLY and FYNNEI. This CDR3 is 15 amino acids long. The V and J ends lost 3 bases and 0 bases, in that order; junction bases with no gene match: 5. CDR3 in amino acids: CASSESLADSYEQYF. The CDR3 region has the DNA TGTGCCAGCAGTGAGTCTCTAGCGGACTCCTACGAGCAGTACTTC.

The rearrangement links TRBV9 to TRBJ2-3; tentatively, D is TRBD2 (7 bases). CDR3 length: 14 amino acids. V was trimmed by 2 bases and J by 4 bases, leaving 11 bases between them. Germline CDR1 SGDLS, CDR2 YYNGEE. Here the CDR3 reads CASSVGGRADTQYF. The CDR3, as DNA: TGTGCCAGCAGCGTCGGGGGGCGGGCAGATACGCAGTATTTT. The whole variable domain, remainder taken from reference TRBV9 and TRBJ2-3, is DSGVTQTPKHLITATGQRVTLRCSPRSGDLSVYWYQQSLDQGLQFLIQYYNGEERAKGNILERFSAQQFPDLHSELNLSSLELGDSALYFCASSVGGRADTQYFGPGTRLTVL.